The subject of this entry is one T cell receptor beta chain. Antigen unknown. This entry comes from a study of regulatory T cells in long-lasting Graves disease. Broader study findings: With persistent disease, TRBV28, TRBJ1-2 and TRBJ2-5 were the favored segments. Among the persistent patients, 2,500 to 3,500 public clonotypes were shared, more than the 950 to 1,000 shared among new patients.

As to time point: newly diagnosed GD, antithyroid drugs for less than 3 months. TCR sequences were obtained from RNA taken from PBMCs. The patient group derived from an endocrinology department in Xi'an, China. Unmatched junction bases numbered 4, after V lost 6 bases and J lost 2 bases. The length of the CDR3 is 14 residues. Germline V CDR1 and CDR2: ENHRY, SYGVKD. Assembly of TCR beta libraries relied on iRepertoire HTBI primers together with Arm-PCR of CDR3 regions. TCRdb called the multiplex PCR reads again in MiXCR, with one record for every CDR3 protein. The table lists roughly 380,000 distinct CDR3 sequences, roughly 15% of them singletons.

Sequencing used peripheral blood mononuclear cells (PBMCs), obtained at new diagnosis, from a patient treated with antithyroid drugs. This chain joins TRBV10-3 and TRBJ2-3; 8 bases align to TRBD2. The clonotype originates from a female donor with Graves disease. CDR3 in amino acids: CAIRGLETTDTQYF. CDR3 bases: TGTGCCATCAGGGGACTAGAGACCACAGATACGCAGTATTTT.